This T cell receptor (beta chain) is from a study of T cell responses to AZD1222 COVID-19 vaccine. General study points: No day 14 peak samples; only post-peak repertoires were characterized. Clonal diversity may have been underestimated in mostly white British donors. Reportedly, nearly half of unique spike TCRs recognized epitopes outside B.1.351/B.1.1.7 mutations.

Researchers grouped second doses given at about 4 or about 12 weeks into one pool. The protocol was immunoSEQ multiplex PCR, while the TCRdb copy is restricted to in-frame clones and leaves out a portion. The sample consists of more than 150,000 clones, roughly nine tenths of them appearing once. Comments on this clone: Its antigen remains unidentified.

Sequences were derived from peripheral blood, sampled 28 days after the second AZD1222 dose. This sequence originates from an adult who received the AZD1222 COVID-19 vaccine.

In nucleotides, the CDR3 is TGTGCCAGCAGACAGGGGCCGGGCTATGGCTACACCTTC. This codes for CASRQGPGYGYTF. This chain connects TRBV28 to TRBJ1-2, with TRBD1 identical over 7 bases. CDR1 and CDR2 from the germline V gene are MDHEN and SYDVKM. The trim removed 6 bases at V and 4 bases at J, leaving 5 bases unmatched. There are 13 residues in the CDR3.